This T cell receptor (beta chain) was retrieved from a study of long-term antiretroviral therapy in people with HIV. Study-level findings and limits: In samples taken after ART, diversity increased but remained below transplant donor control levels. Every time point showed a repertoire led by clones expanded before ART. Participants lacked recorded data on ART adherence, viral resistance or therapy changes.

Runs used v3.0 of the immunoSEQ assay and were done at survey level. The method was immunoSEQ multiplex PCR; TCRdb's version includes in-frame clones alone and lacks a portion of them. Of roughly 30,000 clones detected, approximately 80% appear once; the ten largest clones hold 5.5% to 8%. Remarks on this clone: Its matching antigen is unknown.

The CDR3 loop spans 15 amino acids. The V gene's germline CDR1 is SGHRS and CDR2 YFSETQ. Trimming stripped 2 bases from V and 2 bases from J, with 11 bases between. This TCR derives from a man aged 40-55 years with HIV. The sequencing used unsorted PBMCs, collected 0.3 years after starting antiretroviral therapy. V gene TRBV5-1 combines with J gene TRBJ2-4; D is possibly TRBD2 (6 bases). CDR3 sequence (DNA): TGCGCCAGCAGCTTCGGGGGTCTGACCAAAAACATTCAGTACTTC. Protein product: CASSFGGLTKNIQYF.